Shown below are 23 T cell receptor beta chains from a single sample sequenced in a study of shared T cell receptors in the human thymus. Profiled with immunoSEQ multiplex PCR; TCRdb holds only in-frame clones, not every one. Of hundreds of thousands of clones listed, 70% to 90% were seen once; the top ten hold more than 0.01%. These data were also filed under a second study, of human thymus T cells.

Sequencing used thymocytes. Every receptor here comes from a girl under three years old with a congenital heart defect.

The rearrangement joins TRBV19 to TRBJ2-6, with D unresolved. The CDR3 totals 17 residues. The V gene lost 3 bases and the J gene lost 4 bases, with 16 bases spanning the gap. Germline loops: CDR1 LNHDA, CDR2 SQIVND (reference sequence). The DNA of the CDR3 is TGTGCCAGTAGTATTTGGGCCCATGCCCGGGGGGCCAACGTCCTGACTTTC. Its protein product is CASSIWAHARGANVLTF. The variable domain in full, with the rest retrieved from reference TRBV19 and TRBJ2-6, is DGGITQSPKYLFRKEGQNVTLSCEQNLNHDAMYWYRQDPGQGLRLIYYSQIVNDFQKGDIAEGYSVSREKKESFPLTVTSAQKNPTAFYLCASSIWAHARGANVLTFGAGSRLTVL.

The rearrangement uses TRBV4-1 and TRBJ2-4, with D possibly matching TRBD1 (6 bases). V was cut by 0 bases and J by 4 bases, with 16 bases left in between. This CDR3 comprises 17 residues. Germline V lookup: CDR1 MGHRA, CDR2 YSYEKL. The CDR3 loop is CASSQDNQGTVKNIQYF. The CDR3 coding sequence is TGCGCCAGCAGCCAAGATAATCAGGGGACGGTAAAAAACATTCAGTACTTC.

CDR3 bases: TGTGCCAGCTCCGATGGCAGTGCCTACGAGCAGTACTTC. This translates into CASSDGSAYEQYF. J is TRBJ2-7 and V is TRBV6-1; D remains unclear. This CDR3 contains 13 residues. Trimming stripped 8 bases from V and 2 bases from J, with 13 bases between. Per germline, CDR1 MNHNS and CDR2 SASEGT.

V usage is TRBV9 and J usage is TRBJ2-2, with D perhaps matching TRBD1 (5 bases). The germline V gene encodes CDR1 SGDLS and CDR2 YYNGEE. V lost 0 bases, J lost 6 bases, and 6 bases lay in between. The CDR3 is 13 amino acids. CDR3 nucleotides: TGTGCCAGCAGCGTAGGGGGCTCCGGGGAGCTGTTTTTT. Its protein product is CASSVGGSGELFF.

The rearrangement joins TRBV4-1 to TRBJ1-2, with a tentative D call TRBD1 (5 bases). The CDR3 is 16 residues long. The ends were cut back, 1 base at V and 5 bases at J, with 17 bases in the middle. Germline CDR1 is MGHRA and CDR2 is YSYEKL. CDR3 coding DNA: TGCGCCAGCAGCCAAGTGTCCCAGGGCCCGAAGTATGGCTACACCTTC. This codes for CASSQVSQGPKYGYTF.

This clone has just one count. The chain is built from TRBV9 and TRBJ2-7; tentatively, D is TRBD1 (5 bases). Germline V gives CDR1 SGDLS, CDR2 YYNGEE. This CDR3 contains 11 residues. V lost 4 bases to trimming and J lost 7 bases, with 9 bases between them. DNA for the CDR3: TGTGCCAGCAGCTCGCCAGGGGAGCAGTACTTC. It is translated as CASSSPGEQYF.

This rearrangement joins TRBV15 to TRBJ1-3, with 7 bases fitting TRBD1. Germline CDR1 reads LNHNV; CDR2 reads YYDKDF (reference sequence). Trimming removed 1 base from V and 0 bases from J; junction bases left unmatched: 6. This CDR3 contains 17 residues. The CDR3 here is CATSRGPRQGSGNTIYF. Written as DNA, the CDR3 is TGTGCCACCAGCAGAGGTCCCCGACAGGGCTCTGGAAACACCATATATTTT.

V gene TRBV7-2 combines with J gene TRBJ2-7; 9 bases are a match to TRBD2. After removal of 3 bases from V and 0 bases from J, the junction contained 3 bases not matched to a gene. The CDR3 length is 15 residues. Germline-derived CDR1 and CDR2 are SGHTA and FQGNSA. Here the CDR3 reads CASSFSGGFSYEQYF. The CDR3 nucleotides are TGTGCCAGCAGCTTCAGCGGGGGGTTCTCCTACGAGCAGTACTTC.

This rearrangement joins TRBV29-1 to TRBJ1-3, with unresolved D. V was shortened by 0 bases and J by 0 bases, with 9 bases between the two germline ends. The germline gives CDR1 SQVTM, CDR2 ANQGSEA. The CDR3 is made up of 15 amino acids. The CDR3 region is CSVEDRTDSGNTIYF. The CDR3 bases are TGCAGCGTTGAAGATCGAACAGACTCTGGAAACACCATATATTTT.

This clone appeared once. The chain has TRBV4-3 and TRBJ2-1; D gene unclear. V was cut by 4 bases and J by 9 bases, with 19 bases left in between. Per germline, CDR1 LGHNA and CDR2 YSLEER. CDR3 length: 15 amino acids. The CDR3 here is CASSPHPVENVEQFF. The CDR3 DNA sequence: TGCGCCAGCAGCCCGCACCCGGTTGAAAATGTTGAGCAGTTCTTC.

The chain's CDR3 is CASSQGRDRGDYGYTF. The CDR3 coding sequence is TGCGCCAGCAGCCAAGGCCGGGACAGGGGTGACTATGGCTACACCTTC. V is TRBV4-1 and J is TRBJ1-2, with TRBD1 matching 10 bases. CDR3 length: 16 residues. Trimming at V came to 1 base and at J to 3 bases, leaving 5 bases not matched to a gene. Germline lookup yields CDR1 MGHRA and CDR2 YSYEKL.

This chain uses TRBV7-2 with TRBJ2-3; TRBD2 matches at 8 bases. Trimming cost V 0 bases and J 5 bases; bases outside gene matches: 4. This CDR3 is 15 amino acids long. The germline gives CDR1 SGHTA, CDR2 FQGNSA. The DNA of the CDR3 is TGTGCCAGCAGCTTAGCCCCGGGAGGGAGAGATACGCAGTATTTT. Its translation: CASSLAPGGRDTQYF.

The chain carries TRBV2 and TRBJ1-5, with D maybe TRBD1 (5 bases). The CDR3 has 18 residues. CDR1 and CDR2 (germline): SNHLY, FYNNEI. The V end lost 6 bases, the J end lost 3 bases, and 24 bases lay between the germline ends. The CDR3 nucleotides are TGTGCCAGCAGATTGGCCCCAACCAGGGTCCTTTCCAATCAGCCCCAGCATTTT. Encoded protein: CASRLAPTRVLSNQPQHF.

The table lists this clone with a few counts. The chain couples TRBV5-6 to TRBJ2-5, with 10 nucleotides matching TRBD2. V gave up 1 base and J gave up 3 bases; unmatched junction bases: 3. From germline, CDR1 is SGHDT and CDR2 YYEEEE. The CDR3 loop spans 15 amino acids. The CDR3 protein is CASSLTSGEKETQYF. The CDR3 DNA sequence: TGTGCCAGCAGCTTGACTAGCGGGGAGAAAGAGACCCAGTACTTC.

The V and J genes are TRBV25-1 and TRBJ1-2, with TRBD1 matching over 9 bases. The CDR3 is 17 amino acids. Trimming took 4 bases from V and 6 from J; bases not matched to a gene: 15. CDR1 MGHDK and CDR2 SYGVNS come from the germline V gene. The CDR3 DNA reads TGTGCCAGCAGTGGACCGCTCTCCGGGACAGGGATTAATGGCTACACCTTC. Translated: CASSGPLSGTGINGYTF.

J is TRBJ2-5 and V is TRBV6-1; 7 bases are a match to TRBD1. J lost 5 bases, V lost 3 bases, and 6 bases had no gene match. This CDR3 has 14 residues. The germline gives CDR1 MNHNS, CDR2 SASEGT. CDR3 nucleotide sequence: TGTGCCAGCAGTGAGACAGGGTCCCGGGAGACCCAGTACTTC. Translating gives CASSETGSRETQYF.

This chain links TRBV7-9 with TRBJ2-3; TRBD1 is a possible D gene (5 bases). CDR1 and CDR2 from the germline V gene are SEHNR and FQNEAQ (reference sequence). V was trimmed by 1 base and J by 2 bases, leaving 13 bases between them. The CDR3 runs 16 residues. In DNA form, the CDR3 reads TGTGCCAGCAGCTTAGGAGAATTGGACAACACAGATACGCAGTATTTT. Its protein product is CASSLGELDNTDTQYF.

This sequence joins TRBV27 and TRBJ1-1; 9 bases are a match to TRBD1. The CDR3 covers 16 residues. In germline, CDR1 is MNHEY, CDR2 SMNVEV (reference sequence). After removal of 5 bases from V and 5 bases from J, the junction contained 12 bases not matched to a gene. CDR3: CASSLKGDRVWTEAFF. The CDR3 nucleotides read TGTGCCAGCAGTCTAAAAGGGGACAGGGTTTGGACTGAAGCTTTCTTT.

This chain links TRBV27 with TRBJ2-1, with 9 bases that match TRBD1. CDR1 and CDR2 (germline): MNHEY, SMNVEV (reference sequence). The CDR3 sequence is 15 residues long. Trimming took 6 bases from V and 8 from J; bases not matched to a gene: 11. CDR3 DNA: TGTGCCAGCAGGCTCCTCCTGGACAGGGGCGATGAGCAGTTCTTC. This translates into CASRLLLDRGDEQFF.

The table lists this clone with a count of one. The chain combines TRBV19 with TRBJ1-2; possible D gene TRBD1, 6 bases. Germline V gives CDR1 LNHDA, CDR2 SQIVND (reference sequence). Trimming took off 7 bases at V and 4 bases at J, with 13 bases between the two ends. This CDR3 is 13 amino acids long. The CDR3 DNA reads TGTGCCAGTAACGACAGGTCGTCCTATGGCTACACCTTC. It is translated as CASNDRSSYGYTF.

The chain links TRBV7-9 to TRBJ2-7, with D uncertain. The CDR3 runs to 15 residues. CDR1 and CDR2 from the germline V gene are SEHNR and FQNEAQ (reference sequence). The V end lost 5 bases, the J end lost 5 bases, and 19 bases lay between the germline ends. The CDR3 coding sequence is TGTGCCAGCAGCCCAGCAGGAATGACAACAGACGAGCAGTACTTC. Translation gives CASSPAGMTTDEQYF.

The chain links TRBV10-3 to TRBJ2-7; D gene uncertain. The CDR3 length is 12 residues. Germline lookup yields CDR1 ENHRY and CDR2 SYGVKD. V lost 6 bases to trimming and J lost 6 bases, with 12 bases between them. The CDR3 DNA sequence: TGTGCCATCAGGTCCTACGGGTGCGAGCAGTACTTC. Amino acids: CAIRSYGCEQYF.

The genes are TRBV9 and TRBJ1-1; D gene unclear. V lost 0 bases to trimming and J lost 0 bases, with 12 bases between them. The CDR3 contains 16 residues. CDR1 SGDLS and CDR2 YYNGEE come from the germline V gene. The CDR3 bases are TGTGCCAGCAGCGTAGATGCGCGGCAGCTGAACACTGAAGCTTTCTTT. This sequence encodes CASSVDARQLNTEAFF.